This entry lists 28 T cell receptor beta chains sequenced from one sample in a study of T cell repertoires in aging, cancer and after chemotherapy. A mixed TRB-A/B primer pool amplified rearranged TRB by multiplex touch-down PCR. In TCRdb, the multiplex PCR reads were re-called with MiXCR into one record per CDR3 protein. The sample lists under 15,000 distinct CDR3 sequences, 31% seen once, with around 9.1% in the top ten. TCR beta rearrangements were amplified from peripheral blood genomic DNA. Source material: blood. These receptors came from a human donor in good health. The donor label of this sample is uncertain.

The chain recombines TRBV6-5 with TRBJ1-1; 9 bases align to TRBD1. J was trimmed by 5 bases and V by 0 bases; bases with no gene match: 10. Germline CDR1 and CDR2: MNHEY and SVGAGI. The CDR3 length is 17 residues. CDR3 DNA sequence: TGTGCCAGCAGTTACTCTGGAACAGGGGGCGCGGGTACTGAAGCTTTCTTT. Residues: CASSYSGTGGAGTEAFF.

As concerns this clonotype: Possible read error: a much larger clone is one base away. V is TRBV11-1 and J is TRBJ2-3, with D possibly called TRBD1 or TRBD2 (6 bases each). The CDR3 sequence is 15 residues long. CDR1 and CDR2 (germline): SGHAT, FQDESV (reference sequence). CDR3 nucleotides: TGTGCCAGCAGCTTTGGGTCAGGGAGGACAGTTACGCAGTATTTT. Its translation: CASSFGSGRTVTQYF. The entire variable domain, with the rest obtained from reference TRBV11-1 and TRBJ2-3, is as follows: EAEVAQSPRYKITEKSQAVAFWCDPISGHATLYWYRQILGQGPELLVQFQDESVVDDSQLPKDRFSAERLKGVDSTLKIQPAELGDSAMYLCASSFGSGRTVTQYFGPGTRLTVL.

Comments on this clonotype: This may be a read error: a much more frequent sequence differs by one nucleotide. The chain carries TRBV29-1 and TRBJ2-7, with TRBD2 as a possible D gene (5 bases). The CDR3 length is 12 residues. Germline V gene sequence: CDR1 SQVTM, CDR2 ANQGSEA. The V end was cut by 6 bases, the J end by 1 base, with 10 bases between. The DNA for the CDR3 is TGCAGCGTGCGGGCGCCTTCCTACGAGCAGTACTTC. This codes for CSVRAPSYEQYF.

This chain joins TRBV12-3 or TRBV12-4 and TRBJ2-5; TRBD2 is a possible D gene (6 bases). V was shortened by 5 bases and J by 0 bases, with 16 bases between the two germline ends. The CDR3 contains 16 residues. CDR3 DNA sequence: TGTGCCAGCAGTCCTAGGCTCGGGGACTACCAAGAGACCCAGTACTTC. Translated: CASSPRLGDYQETQYF.

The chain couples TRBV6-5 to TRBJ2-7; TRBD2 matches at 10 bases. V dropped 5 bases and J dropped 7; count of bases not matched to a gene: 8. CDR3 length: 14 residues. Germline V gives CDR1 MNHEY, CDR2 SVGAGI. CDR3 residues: CASSEAGGYNEQYF. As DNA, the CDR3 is TGTGCCAGCAGTGAAGCGGGGGGGTACAATGAGCAGTACTTC.

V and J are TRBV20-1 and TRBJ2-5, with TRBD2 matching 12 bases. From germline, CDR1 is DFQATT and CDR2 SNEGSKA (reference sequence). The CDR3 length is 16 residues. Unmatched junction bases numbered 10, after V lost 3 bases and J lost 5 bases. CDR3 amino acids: CSARRLAGAVMETQYF. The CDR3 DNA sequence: TGCAGTGCTAGGAGACTAGCGGGGGCCGTGATGGAGACCCAGTACTTC.

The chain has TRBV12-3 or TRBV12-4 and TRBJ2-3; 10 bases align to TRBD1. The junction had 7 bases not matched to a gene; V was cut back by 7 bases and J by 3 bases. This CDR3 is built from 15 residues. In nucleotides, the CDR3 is TGTGCCAGCACTTCGGACAGGGGGGAGACAGATACGCAGTATTTT. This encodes CASTSDRGETDTQYF.

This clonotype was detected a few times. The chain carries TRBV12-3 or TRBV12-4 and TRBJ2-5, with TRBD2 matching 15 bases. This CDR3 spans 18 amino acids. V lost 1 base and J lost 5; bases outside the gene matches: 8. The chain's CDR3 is CASSLGYGTSGGTETQYF. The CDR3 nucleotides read TGTGCCAGCAGTTTAGGTTATGGGACTAGCGGGGGGACGGAGACCCAGTACTTC.

The CDR3 sequence is CASRLNLGGNQPQHF. The CDR3 DNA reads as TGCGCCAGCCGCCTAAACCTTGGGGGCAATCAGCCCCAGCATTTT. The chain uses TRBV5-1 and TRBJ1-5; D is unclear. V was cut by 7 bases and J by 2 bases, with 16 bases left in between. The CDR3 is 15 residues long. The V gene's germline CDR1 is SGHRS and CDR2 YFSETQ.

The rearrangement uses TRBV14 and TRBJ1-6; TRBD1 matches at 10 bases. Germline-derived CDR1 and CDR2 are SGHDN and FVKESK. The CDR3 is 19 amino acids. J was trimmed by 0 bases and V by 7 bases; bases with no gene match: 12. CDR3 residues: CASICPGTGVCSYNSPLHF. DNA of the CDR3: TGTGCCAGCATCTGTCCCGGGACAGGGGTGTGCTCCTATAATTCACCCCTCCACTTT. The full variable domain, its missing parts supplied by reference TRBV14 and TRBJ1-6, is EAGVTQFPSHSVIEKGQTVTLRCDPISGHDNLYWYRRVMGKEIKFLLHFVKESKQDESGMPNNRFLAERTGGTYSTLKVQPAELEDSGVYFCASICPGTGVCSYNSPLHFGNGTRLTVT.

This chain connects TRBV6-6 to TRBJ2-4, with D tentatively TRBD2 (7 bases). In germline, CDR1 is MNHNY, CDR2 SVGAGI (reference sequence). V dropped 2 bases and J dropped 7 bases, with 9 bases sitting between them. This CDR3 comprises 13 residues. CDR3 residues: CASSYGRGNIQYF. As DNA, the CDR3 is TGTGCCAGCAGTTACGGGAGGGGGAACATTCAGTACTTC.

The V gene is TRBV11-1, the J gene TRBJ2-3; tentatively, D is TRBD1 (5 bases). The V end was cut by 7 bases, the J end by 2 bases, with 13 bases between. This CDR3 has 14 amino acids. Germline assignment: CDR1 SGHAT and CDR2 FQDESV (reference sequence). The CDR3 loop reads CASTQQVSTDTQYF. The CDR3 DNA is TGTGCCAGCACCCAACAGGTATCCACAGATACGCAGTATTTT.

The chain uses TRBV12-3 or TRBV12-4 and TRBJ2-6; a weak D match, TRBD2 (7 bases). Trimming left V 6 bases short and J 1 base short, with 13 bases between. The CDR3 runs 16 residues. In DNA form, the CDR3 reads TGTGCCAGCAGCCAAAGGGGGGGTTCTGGGGCCAACGTCCTGACTTTC. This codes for CASSQRGGSGANVLTF.

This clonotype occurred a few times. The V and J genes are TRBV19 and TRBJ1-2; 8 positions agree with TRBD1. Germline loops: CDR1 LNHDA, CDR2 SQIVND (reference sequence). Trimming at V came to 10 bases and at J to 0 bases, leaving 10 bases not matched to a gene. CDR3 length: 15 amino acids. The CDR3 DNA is TGTGCCACTAAACCGACAGGGGTATCTAACTATGGCTACACCTTC. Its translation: CATKPTGVSNYGYTF.

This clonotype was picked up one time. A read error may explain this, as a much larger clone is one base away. In DNA form, the CDR3 reads TGTGCCAGCAGTTTGGTGGGGAGCACAGATACGCAGTATTTT. Translation: CASSLVGSTDTQYF. V and J are TRBV6-5 and TRBJ2-3; D is ambiguous. The length of the CDR3 is 14 residues. V was pared by 4 bases and J by 0 bases, with 8 bases between. The germline V gene encodes CDR1 MNHEY and CDR2 SVGAGI.

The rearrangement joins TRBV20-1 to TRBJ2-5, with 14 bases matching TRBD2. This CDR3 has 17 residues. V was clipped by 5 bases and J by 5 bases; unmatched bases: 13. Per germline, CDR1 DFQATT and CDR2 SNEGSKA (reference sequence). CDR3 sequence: CSAVNPGTSGGMETQYF. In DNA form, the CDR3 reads TGCAGTGCTGTAAATCCCGGGACTAGCGGGGGTATGGAGACCCAGTACTTC.

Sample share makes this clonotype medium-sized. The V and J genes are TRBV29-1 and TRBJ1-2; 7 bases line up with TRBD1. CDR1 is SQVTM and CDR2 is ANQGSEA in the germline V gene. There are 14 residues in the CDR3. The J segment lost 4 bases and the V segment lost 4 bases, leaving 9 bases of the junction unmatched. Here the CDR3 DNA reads TGCAGCGTTGTGCCAGGGGGGGGTTCCTATGGCTACACCTTC. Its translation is CSVVPGGGSYGYTF. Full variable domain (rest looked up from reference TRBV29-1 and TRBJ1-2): SAVISQKPSRDICQRGTSLTIQCQVDSQVTMMFWYRQQPGQSLTLIATANQGSEATYESGFVIDKFPISRPNLTFSTLTVSNMSPEDSSIYLCSVVPGGGSYGYTFGSGTRLTVV.

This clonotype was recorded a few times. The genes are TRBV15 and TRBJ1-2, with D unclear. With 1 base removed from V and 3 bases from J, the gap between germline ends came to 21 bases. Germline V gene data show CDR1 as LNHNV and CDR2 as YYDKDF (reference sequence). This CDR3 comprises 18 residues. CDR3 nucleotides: TGTGCCACCAGCAGAGTGGTTCCCGTGACGTCCCACCACTATGGCTACACCTTC. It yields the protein CATSRVVPVTSHHYGYTF.

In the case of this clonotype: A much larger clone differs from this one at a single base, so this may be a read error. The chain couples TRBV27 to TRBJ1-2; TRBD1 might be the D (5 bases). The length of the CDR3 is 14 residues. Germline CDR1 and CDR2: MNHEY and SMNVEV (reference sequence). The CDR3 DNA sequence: TGTGCCTGCAGTTTACGACAGACTAACTATGGCTACACCTTC. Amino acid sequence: CACSLRQTNYGYTF.

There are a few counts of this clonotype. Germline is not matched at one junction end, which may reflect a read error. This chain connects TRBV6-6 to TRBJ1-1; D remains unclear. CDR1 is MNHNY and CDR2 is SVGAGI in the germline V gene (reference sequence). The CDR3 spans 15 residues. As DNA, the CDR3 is TGTGCCAGCACTTACCCGAGTTCCCCCGAATCTGGAGCTTTCTTT. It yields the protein CASTYPSSPESGAFF.

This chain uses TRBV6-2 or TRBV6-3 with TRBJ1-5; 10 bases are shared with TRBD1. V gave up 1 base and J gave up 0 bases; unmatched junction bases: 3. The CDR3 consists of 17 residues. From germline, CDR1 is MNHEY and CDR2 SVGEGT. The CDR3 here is CASSYWGQGYSNQPQHF. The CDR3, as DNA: TGTGCCAGCAGTTACTGGGGACAGGGGTATAGCAATCAGCCCCAGCATTTT.

The DNA for the CDR3 is TGTGCCAGCAGCTTGGACGCGGGGAGGGCTGAAGCTTTCTTT. Translating gives CASSLDAGRAEAFF. V usage is TRBV5-4 and J usage is TRBJ1-1; D unclear. Germline V lookup: CDR1 SGHNT, CDR2 YYREEE (reference sequence). V gave up 0 bases and J gave up 6 bases, with 12 bases separating them. The length of the CDR3 is 14 residues. Supplemented by reference TRBV5-4 and TRBJ1-1, the full variable domain reads ETGVTQSPTHLIKTRGQQVTLRCSSQSGHNTVSWYQQALGQGPQFIFQYYREEENGRGNFPPRFSGLQFPNYSSELNVNALELDDSALYLCASSLDAGRAEAFFGQGTRLTVV.

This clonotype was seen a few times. The CDR3: CASSPPNRAGPQPQHF. CDR3 DNA: TGTGCCAGCTCACCACCGAACAGGGCCGGGCCTCAGCCCCAGCATTTT. V gene TRBV18 combines with J gene TRBJ1-5; TRBD1 might be the D (6 bases). Trimming pared 0 bases from V and 6 bases from J, leaving 15 bases between. This CDR3 comprises 16 residues. Germline V gene lookup returns CDR1 KGHSH and CDR2 LQKENI.

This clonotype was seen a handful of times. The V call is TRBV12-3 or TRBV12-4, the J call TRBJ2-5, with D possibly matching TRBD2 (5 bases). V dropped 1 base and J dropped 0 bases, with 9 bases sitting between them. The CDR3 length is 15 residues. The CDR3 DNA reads TGTGCCAGCAGTTTAGGAGGGAAGAACCAAGAGACCCAGTACTTC. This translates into CASSLGGKNQETQYF.

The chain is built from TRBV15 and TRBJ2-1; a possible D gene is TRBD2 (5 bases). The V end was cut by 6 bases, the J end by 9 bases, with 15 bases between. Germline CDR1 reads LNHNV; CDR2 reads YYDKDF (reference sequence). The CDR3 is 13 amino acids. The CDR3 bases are TGTGCCACCAGTCCTAGAGCGGCGGTTGAGCAGTTCTTC. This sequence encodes CATSPRAAVEQFF.

The CDR3 here is CASSLGQGISYGYTF. The DNA for the CDR3 is TGTGCCAGCAGCTTGGGGCAGGGAATTTCCTATGGCTACACCTTC. The chain has TRBV5-4 and TRBJ1-2; possibly TRBD1 for D (5 bases). The CDR3 covers 15 residues. Germline loops: CDR1 SGHNT, CDR2 YYREEE (reference sequence). V was trimmed by 0 bases and J by 4 bases, leaving 13 bases between them.

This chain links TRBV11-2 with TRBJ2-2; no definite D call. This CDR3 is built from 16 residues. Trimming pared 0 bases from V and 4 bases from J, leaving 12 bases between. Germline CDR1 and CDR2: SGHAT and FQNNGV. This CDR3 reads CASSLDSRPGTGELFF. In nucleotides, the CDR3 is TGTGCCAGCAGCTTAGATTCCAGGCCCGGCACCGGGGAGCTGTTTTTT.

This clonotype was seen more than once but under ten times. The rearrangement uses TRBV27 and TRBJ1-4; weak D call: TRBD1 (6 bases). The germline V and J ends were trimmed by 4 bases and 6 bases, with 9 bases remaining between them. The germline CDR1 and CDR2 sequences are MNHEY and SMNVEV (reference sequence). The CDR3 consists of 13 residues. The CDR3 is CASSSGVDEKLFF. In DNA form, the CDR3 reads TGTGCCAGCAGTTCAGGGGTAGATGAAAAACTGTTTTTT.